The source of this TCR beta chain is a study of Graves' ophthalmopathy and Graves' hyperthyroidism. Study summary: Before any treatment, peripheral blood was taken at the initial diagnosis. Findings and limits, study-wide: The authors also found most expanded thyroid clonotypes above 0.001 frequency in blood. The model flagged ophthalmopathy progression at roughly 71% sensitivity and 72.22% specificity.

This CDR3 region has 14 residues. Comments on this clonotype: Its antigen is not identified. A single base separates this from a much larger clone, so it may be a read error.

From RNA, the CDR3 regions of TCR beta chains were amplified and sequenced. First-round RT-PCR relied on HTBI primers, and a second-round multiplex PCR came next. One entry per CDR3 protein, called by TCRdb with MiXCR from the multiplex PCR reads. The sample has hundreds of thousands of distinct CDR3 sequences, roughly 39% seen once; the top ten hold 3% to 4%. The TCR comes from an adult man with Graves' ophthalmopathy. The sample taken for sequencing was peripheral blood. The chain has TRBV12-3 or TRBV12-4 and TRBJ2-5; 7 bases line up with TRBD2. CDR3 sequence reads: CASSSPLAEEAQYF. CDR3 nucleotide sequence: TGTGCCAGCAGCTCCCCTCTAGCGGAAGAGGCCCAGTACTTC.